This T cell receptor beta chain originates from a study of cytomegalovirus exposure and HLA in healthy donors. Across the whole study: Unique TCRs from HLA-typed donors, 85 million to 100 million of them, were held in an early data release.

Primers included in the PCR were 60 Vbeta and 13 Jbeta primers. The protocol was immunoSEQ multiplex PCR, while the TCRdb copy is restricted to in-frame clones and leaves out a portion. The sample holds 80,000 to 100,000 clones; approximately 71% are singletons and the top ten take around 15%. The germline CDR1 and CDR2 sequences are MNHEY and SVGAGI. The length of the CDR3 is 13 residues. Trimming removed 5 bases at V and 2 bases at J, with 9 bases between. The clonotype was recovered from a woman between 18 and 30 years old in good health and CMV-seropositive. This sequence joins TRBV6-5 and TRBJ1-2; D gene uncertain. The specimen sequenced was PBMCs. In DNA form, the CDR3 reads TGTGCCAGCAGTCCCGGAGGCAACTATGGCTACACCTTC. This codes for CASSPGGNYGYTF.